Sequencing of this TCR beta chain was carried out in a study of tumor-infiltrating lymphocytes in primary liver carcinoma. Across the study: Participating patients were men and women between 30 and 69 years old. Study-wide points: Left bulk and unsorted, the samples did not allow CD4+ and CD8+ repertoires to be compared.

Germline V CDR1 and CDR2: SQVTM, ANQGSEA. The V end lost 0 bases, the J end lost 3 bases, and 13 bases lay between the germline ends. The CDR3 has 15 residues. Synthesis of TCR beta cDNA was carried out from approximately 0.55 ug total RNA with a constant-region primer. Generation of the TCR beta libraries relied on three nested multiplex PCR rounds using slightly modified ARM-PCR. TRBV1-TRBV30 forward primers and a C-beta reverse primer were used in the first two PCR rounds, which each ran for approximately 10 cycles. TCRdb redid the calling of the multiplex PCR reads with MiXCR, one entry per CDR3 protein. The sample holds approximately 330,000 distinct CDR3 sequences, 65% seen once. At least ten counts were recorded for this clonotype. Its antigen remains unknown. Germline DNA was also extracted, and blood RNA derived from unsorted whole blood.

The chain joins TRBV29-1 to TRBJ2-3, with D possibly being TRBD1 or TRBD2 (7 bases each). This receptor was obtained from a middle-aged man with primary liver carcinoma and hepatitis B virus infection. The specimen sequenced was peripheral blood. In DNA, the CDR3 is TGCAGCGTTGAAGATTTGCAGGGGGGGACAGATACGCAGTATTTT. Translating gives CSVEDLQGGTDTQYF.